Sequencing of this T cell receptor beta chain was carried out in a study of T cell responses to AZD1222 COVID-19 vaccine. To note about this clone: Its specificity is not known.

This table comes from immunoSEQ multiplex PCR, and its TCRdb copy is limited to in-frame clones, with some not included. The sample has 95,000 to 150,000 clones; approximately 90% are singletons. V lost 5 bases to trimming and J lost 4 bases; unmatched junction nucleotides: 9. Looked up from germline, CDR1 is MNHEY and CDR2 is SVGEGT. CDR3 length: 15 residues. Study outcomes and limitations: Spike regions recognized by vaccine-associated CD4 TCRs spanned the protein, led by 160-218 and 743-854. Spike-specific TCR breadth and depth both grew after two AZD1222 doses. Reports indicate that nearly half of spike-specific TCRs are directed at unmutated variant regions. Donors were mostly white British, more females; clonal diversity possibly underestimated.

This material consisted of peripheral blood, taken on day 0 of AZD1222 vaccination. V gene TRBV6-2 or TRBV6-3 combines with J gene TRBJ1-2; 8 bases match TRBD1. This sequence originates from an adult in good health. The CDR3 reads CASSPGGQESYGYTF. The CDR3 DNA is TGTGCCAGCAGTCCCGGGGGACAGGAGAGCTATGGCTACACCTTC.